These T cell receptor beta chains were read from a single sample in a study of cytomegalovirus exposure and HLA in healthy donors. The table came from immunoSEQ multiplex PCR; TCRdb's copy has only in-frame clones and leaves some out. Altogether about 93,000 clones are present, roughly 67% being singletons, with the ten largest covering roughly 5.5%. Sequenced material: PBMCs. The receptor source for this set is a boy younger than 18 in good health and CMV-seropositive. CDR3s include the opening cysteine and the closing phenylalanine or tryptophan. Fields, in order: clone size, D gene, J gene, V gene, CDR3 protein, CDR3 DNA. D genes are given only for firm matches. Clone size is given for some rows only: seen once, a few or many times, or a class if the clone is expanded.

few | . | TRBJ1-1 | TRBV9 | CASSVGTVNTEAFF | TGTGCCAGCAGCGTAGGGACAGTTAACACTGAAGCTTTCTTT
. | . | TRBJ2-7 | TRBV6-5 | CASSYTLAEGLDEQYF | TGTGCCAGCAGTTACACCTTAGCGGAGGGTTTGGACGAGCAGTACTTC
. | . | TRBJ1-5 | TRBV7-6 | CASSLSGGNNQPQHF | TGTGCCAGCAGCTTATCGGGGGGTAACAATCAGCCCCAGCATTTT
. | . | TRBJ2-5 | TRBV9 | CASSVVAAERETQYF | TGTGCCAGCAGCGTAGTGGCCGCTGAGAGGGAGACCCAGTACTTC
. | TRBD1 | TRBJ2-5 | TRBV5-4 | CASSSPLHRGLETQYF | TGTGCCAGCAGCTCACCCCTCCACAGGGGTTTAGAGACCCAGTACTTC
. | . | TRBJ1-1 | TRBV25-1 | CASSRGGITEAFF | TGTGCCAGCAGTAGGGGAGGGATTACTGAAGCTTTCTTT
. | TRBD1 | TRBJ1-5 | TRBV2 | CASTPGQGGGGNQPQHF | TGTGCCAGCACTCCGGGACAGGGTGGGGGCGGCAATCAGCCCCAGCATTTT
. | TRBD1 | TRBJ2-5 | TRBV19 | CASSRGTGGGTQYF | TGTGCCAGTAGTCGGGGGACAGGGGGCGGGACCCAGTACTTC
. | . | TRBJ1-4 | TRBV6-1 | CASQQNEKLFF | TGTGCCAGCCAACAGAATGAAAAACTGTTTTTT
. | TRBD2 | TRBJ2-2 | TRBV4-2 | CASSHKTSGRVNTGELFF | TGTGCCAGCAGCCATAAAACTAGCGGGAGGGTGAACACCGGGGAGCTGTTTTTT
few | . | TRBJ1-6 | TRBV7-7 | CASSSPPRECSPLHF | TGTGCCAGCAGCTCCCCCCCCAGGGAATGCTCACCCCTCCACTTT
. | . | TRBJ1-1 | TRBV30 | CAWSEEGAGEAFF | TGTGCCTGGAGCGAAGAAGGGGCCGGTGAAGCTTTCTTT
once | TRBD1 | TRBJ1-6 | TRBV6-1 | CASTRTGVSSSPLHF | TGTGCCAGCACCAGGACAGGGGTGTCTTCTTCACCCCTCCACTTT
. | . | TRBJ2-1 | TRBV29-1 | CSVEGGELYNEQFF | TGCAGCGTTGAAGGCGGGGAGCTTTACAATGAGCAGTTCTTC
. | TRBD1 | TRBJ2-1 | TRBV6-5 | CASGTDRDEQFF | TGTGCCAGCGGCACTGACAGGGATGAGCAGTTCTTC
. | . | TRBJ1-6 | TRBV30 | CAWSSRRGGAASPLHF | TGTGCCTGGAGTTCCCGACGAGGGGGGGCAGCTTCACCCCTCCACTTT
. | TRBD1 | TRBJ2-7 | TRBV15 | CATSQPKTGLVQQYF | TGTGCCACCAGTCAACCTAAGACAGGGTTGGTTCAGCAGTACTTC
. | TRBD2 | TRBJ2-7 | TRBV9 | CASSPTGSGRMREQYF | TGTGCCAGCAGCCCGACCGGAAGCGGGAGGATGAGGGAGCAGTACTTC
few | TRBD2 | TRBJ2-5 | TRBV25-1 | CASSESGGGYQETQYF | TGTGCCAGCAGTGAGTCTGGGGGGGGGTACCAAGAGACCCAGTACTTC
few | TRBD1 | TRBJ1-1 | TRBV6-5 | CASSYGQGASYEAFF | TGTGCCAGCAGTTACGGACAGGGGGCTTCATATGAAGCTTTCTTT
few | TRBD1 | TRBJ1-1 | TRBV15 | CATSRRGQGTEAFF | TGTGCCACCAGCCGACGGGGACAGGGAACTGAAGCTTTCTTT
. | . | TRBJ2-7 | TRBV5-1 | CASSLAPGDSYEQYF | TGCGCCAGCAGCTTGGCCCCCGGAGACTCCTACGAGCAGTACTTC
. | TRBD2 | TRBJ2-1 | TRBV19 | CASSIPSGIYNEQFF | TGTGCCAGTAGTATACCTAGCGGGATCTACAATGAGCAGTTCTTC
. | . | TRBJ1-1 | TRBV5-4 | CASSSSGGPEAFF | TGTGCCAGCAGCTCTTCGGGGGGGCCTGAAGCTTTCTTT
. | . | TRBJ2-6 | TRBV5-4 | CASSQTGGANVLTF | TGTGCCAGCAGCCAGACGGGTGGGGCCAACGTCCTGACTTTC
. | . | TRBJ2-7 | TRBV6-5 | CASSYAQGCEQYF | TGTGCCAGCAGTTACGCACAGGGTTGTGAGCAGTACTTC
. | . | TRBJ2-7 | TRBV6-5 | CASSSPSYEQYF | TGTGCCAGCAGTTCCCCATCCTACGAGCAGTACTTC
. | . | TRBJ1-2 | TRBV19 | CASRLGTGRLYDGYTF | TGTGCCAGTCGGTTGGGTACAGGGCGTCTTTACGATGGCTACACCTTC
. | . | TRBJ2-7 | TRBV14 | CASSHARSGGSYEQYF | TGTGCCAGCAGCCATGCCAGATCTGGCGGCTCCTACGAGCAGTACTTC
. | . | TRBJ2-7 | TRBV5-6 | CASSSAYLVHDSEQYF | TGTGCCAGCAGCTCGGCTTACCTAGTACACGATAGCGAGCAGTACTTC
. | . | TRBJ1-5 | TRBV5-6 | CASSLAGKAGPQHF | TGTGCCAGCAGCTTGGCCGGGAAAGCGGGGCCCCAGCATTTT
. | . | TRBJ1-5 | TRBV6-5 | CASSPPGGSNQPQHF | TGTGCCAGCAGCCCTCCGGGGGGCAGCAATCAGCCCCAGCATTTT
. | TRBD1 | TRBJ1-1 | TRBV10-3 | CAINREDRGRTEAFF | TGTGCCATCAACAGAGAGGACAGGGGGCGAACTGAAGCTTTCTTT
once | TRBD1 | TRBJ1-1 | TRBV6-5 | CASSRTGTAEAFF | TGTGCCAGCAGTCGGACAGGAACCGCTGAAGCTTTCTTT
. | TRBD2 | TRBJ2-7 | TRBV4-3 | CASSQDYGGGSSYEQYF | TGCGCCAGCAGCCAAGATTACGGCGGGGGGAGCTCCTACGAGCAGTACTTC
once | . | TRBJ2-7 | TRBV5-6 | CASSSYRRNSYEQYF | TGTGCCAGCAGCTCATACAGGAGAAACTCCTACGAGCAGTACTTC
. | . | TRBJ1-1 | TRBV7-6 | CASSLRIGTEAFF | TGTGCCAGCAGCTTACGTATCGGCACTGAAGCTTTCTTT
. | . | TRBJ2-3 | TRBV9 | CASSVSFVWRSTDTQYF | TGTGCCAGCAGCGTTTCCTTCGTATGGAGAAGCACAGATACGCAGTATTTT
. | TRBD1 | TRBJ2-2 | TRBV5-1 | CASSRPGTGGNTGELFF | TGCGCCAGCAGTCGACCAGGGACAGGGGGGAACACCGGGGAGCTGTTTTTT
. | . | TRBJ1-2 | TRBV2 | CASSEGAANYGYTF | TGTGCCAGCAGTGAAGGGGCAGCTAACTATGGCTACACCTTC
. | . | TRBJ2-7 | TRBV6-1 | CASSVRHSDYEQYF | TGTGCCAGCAGTGTTCGACACTCCGATTACGAGCAGTACTTC
. | TRBD1 | TRBJ2-3 | TRBV29-1 | CSVERQGSDTQYF | TGCAGCGTTGAGCGACAGGGGTCAGATACGCAGTATTTT
. | TRBD2 | TRBJ2-3 | TRBV10-1 | CASSRRLAGGSDTQYF | TGCGCCAGCAGCCGACGACTAGCGGGGGGATCAGATACGCAGTATTTT
few | . | TRBJ1-1 | TRBV5-6 | CASSFLDSETEAFF | TGTGCCAGCAGCTTCCTGGACTCCGAAACTGAAGCTTTCTTT
. | TRBD2 | TRBJ2-3 | TRBV29-1 | CSVEYRRPSGASTDTQYF | TGCAGCGTTGAATATAGGCGGCCGAGCGGGGCTAGCACAGATACGCAGTATTTT